Listed below are T cell receptor beta chains from one sample, sequenced in a study of neurological immune-mediated disorders. TCRdb re-derived calls from the 5' RACE reads in MiXCR, one entry per CDR3 protein. This sample has 25,000 to 35,000 distinct CDR3 sequences, with around 4% found just once. Sequenced: CD4+ T cells from blood. These receptors were obtained from a woman aged 40 to 50 in good health. Each CDR3 is given with its conserved first and last residue. The order of the fields is V gene, CDR3 length, clone size, J gene, D gene, CDR3 DNA, CDR3 protein. The D gene is left open where the match is weak. The listing skips clone size in some rows; elsewhere it reads once, few, many or a size class.

TRBV30,11,many,TRBJ1-1,-,TGTGCCTGGAGTGTAAGCACTGAAGCTTTCTTT,CAWSVSTEAFF
TRBV15,14,many,TRBJ1-2,TRBD1,TGTGCCACCAGCAGAGTGGACAGGGATGATGGCTACACCTTC,CATSRVDRDDGYTF
TRBV29-1,12,many,TRBJ2-2,-,TGCAGCGTTGTGGAGGGGCGCGGGGAGCTGTTTTTT,CSVVEGRGELFF
TRBV5-1,14,many,TRBJ1-6,-,TGCGCCAGCAGCTTGGAACAGGGAAATTCACCCCTCCACTTT,CASSLEQGNSPLHF
TRBV4-1,15,many,TRBJ1-2,TRBD1,TGCGCCAGCAGCCCTGAGGACAGGGGCGTAAATGGCTACACCTTC,CASSPEDRGVNGYTF
TRBV28,15,many,TRBJ2-5,-,TGTGCCAGCAGTTTATCTTCGAGGCTGCAAGAGACCCAGTACTTC,CASSLSSRLQETQYF
TRBV9,13,many,TRBJ1-1,-,TGTGCCAGCAGCGTAGATTGGGGAGATGAAGCTTTCTTT,CASSVDWGDEAFF
TRBV7-9,15,many,TRBJ1-1,-,TGTGCCAGCAGCTTAGCCCCGGGGGTGGTGGCTGAAGCTTTCTTT,CASSLAPGVVAEAFF
TRBV5-6,17,many,TRBJ2-2,-,TGTGCCAGCAGCTTGGGGCTGGGGACACCGAACACCGGGGAGCTGTTTTTT,CASSLGLGTPNTGELFF
TRBV12-3/TRBV12-4,15,many,TRBJ1-1,-,TGTGCCAGCACCCGCGGGAGACGCATGAACACTGAAGCTTTCTTT,CASTRGRRMNTEAFF
TRBV2,15,many,TRBJ1-2,TRBD1,TGTGCCAGCAGGAAGACAGGGGACGGGTCCTATGGCTACACCTTC,CASRKTGDGSYGYTF
TRBV4-1,15,many,TRBJ2-3,TRBD2,TGCGCCACCACCGGACTAGCGGGAGACACAGATACGCAGTATTTT,CATTGLAGDTDTQYF
TRBV27,14,many,TRBJ1-1,-,TGTGCCAGCAGTGCCCTACTCCGGGGGTCTGAAGCTTTCTTT,CASSALLRGSEAFF
TRBV3-1,13,many,TRBJ1-2,-,TGTGCCAGCAGCCAGGCGTTGGTAGATGGCTACACCTTC,CASSQALVDGYTF
TRBV14,14,many,TRBJ2-5,-,TGTGCCAGCAGCCAAGTAGCGACTCAAGAGACCCAGTACTTC,CASSQVATQETQYF
TRBV7-9,14,-,TRBJ2-2,-,TGTGCCAGCAGACCCGGACATCCCACCGGGGAGCTGTTTTTT,CASRPGHPTGELFF
TRBV5-1,19,-,TRBJ2-7,TRBD2,TGCGCCAGCAGCTTGAAGGGGACTAGCGGGAGGACCGGGAACTACGAGCAGTACTTC,CASSLKGTSGRTGNYEQYF
TRBV10-3,13,many,TRBJ2-2,-,TGTGCCGGCGGGGCCGGGAACACCGGGGAGCTGTTTTTT,CAGGAGNTGELFF
TRBV7-2,14,many,TRBJ2-5,-,TGTGCCAGCAGAAGGCCCGATCTTGGGGAGACCCAGTACTTC,CASRRPDLGETQYF
TRBV5-1,13,many,TRBJ2-1,-,TGCGCCAGCAGCCCTGGGACCAACAATGAGCAGTTCTTC,CASSPGTNNEQFF
TRBV7-9,16,many,TRBJ2-2,-,TGTGCCAGCAGCTTACGGCCGGGACAAAACACCGGGGAGCTGTTTTTT,CASSLRPGQNTGELFF
TRBV4-1,14,many,TRBJ2-2,-,TGCGCCAGCAGCCAAGACTCCGGTCCCGGGGAGCTGTTTTTT,CASSQDSGPGELFF
TRBV12-3/TRBV12-4,16,many,TRBJ2-3,TRBD2,TGTGCCAGCAGTCTGGGGGGCGGGGGGCGCGCAGATACGCAGTATTTT,CASSLGGGGRADTQYF
TRBV5-5,16,many,TRBJ2-7,TRBD2,TGTGCCAGCAGGCCCCTGCCGGCGGGAGGGGTTAACGAGCAGTACTTC,CASRPLPAGGVNEQYF
TRBV28,15,many,TRBJ1-4,-,TGTGCCAGCAGTAAAACAGGATTCCAAAATGAAAAACTGTTTTTT,CASSKTGFQNEKLFF
TRBV3-1,15,many,TRBJ2-7,-,TGTGCCAGCAGCCTAGGTGGGGCCCCACAGGCCGAGCAGTACTTC,CASSLGGAPQAEQYF
TRBV20-1,14,many,TRBJ1-6,TRBD1,TGCAGTGCTGCCCGACAGGGGGATAATTCACCCCTCCACTTT,CSAARQGDNSPLHF
TRBV6-5,15,few,TRBJ1-1,TRBD1,TGTGCCAGCAGAGGAAACAGGGGCTACTGGACTGAAGCTTTCTTT,CASRGNRGYWTEAFF
TRBV20-1,13,many,TRBJ1-2,-,TGCAGTGCTACACCCCCGGACGGCTATGGCTACACCTTC,CSATPPDGYGYTF
TRBV5-1,15,many,TRBJ2-7,-,TGCGCCAGCAGCTTAAATTTCGGACATATCTACGAGCAGTACTTC,CASSLNFGHIYEQYF
TRBV23-1,10,many,TRBJ2-2,-,TGCGCCAGCAACACCGGGGAGCTGTTTTTT,CASNTGELFF
TRBV5-1,16,many,TRBJ2-4,TRBD2,TGCGCCAGCAGCTTAAGGGCTAGCGGGGACAAAAACATTCAGTACTTC,CASSLRASGDKNIQYF
TRBV3-1,14,many,TRBJ1-1,TRBD1,TGTGCCAGCAGCCAAGGGACAGGGGCGTTGAAAGCTTTCTTT,CASSQGTGALKAFF
TRBV7-9,17,many,TRBJ2-4,-,TGTGCCAGCAGCTTATATGGGCAGGTCCTAGCCAAAAACATTCAGTACTTC,CASSLYGQVLAKNIQYF
TRBV5-5,15,many,TRBJ1-1,-,TGTGCCAGCTCGACAGTTTCGGCTTTGAACACTGAAGCTTTCTTT,CASSTVSALNTEAFF
TRBV7-8,16,many,TRBJ2-1,TRBD2,TGTGCCAGCAGCCCCACCCGACTAGCGGGGAACAATGAGCAGTTCTTC,CASSPTRLAGNNEQFF
TRBV20-1,14,many,TRBJ1-5,-,TGCAGTGCAGACTCAGGGATTTTGGATCAGCCCCAGCATTTT,CSADSGILDQPQHF
TRBV28,13,few,TRBJ2-1,TRBD2,TGTGCCAGCGGAAACGGGGGGGCCGATGAGCAGTTCTTC,CASGNGGADEQFF
TRBV20-1,15,few,TRBJ2-4,-,TGCAGTGCTAGAGATGCAGCCCCAGCCAAAAACATTCAGTACTTC,CSARDAAPAKNIQYF
TRBV7-2,13,many,TRBJ2-7,TRBD2,TGTGCCAGCAGCTGGGGACTAGCTGGCGAGCAGTACTTC,CASSWGLAGEQYF
TRBV12-3/TRBV12-4,15,many,TRBJ1-2,TRBD1,TGTGCCAGCACCTTGGGACAGGCGGCGAACTATGGCTACACCTTC,CASTLGQAANYGYTF
TRBV7-3,14,many,TRBJ2-2,TRBD1,TGTGCCAGCAGCCTTCAGGGGGAACTCGGGGAGCTGTTTTTT,CASSLQGELGELFF
TRBV6-7,11,many,TRBJ2-7,-,TGTGCCAGCAGCCCAAAGTCGGAGCAGTACTTC,CASSPKSEQYF
TRBV2,12,many,TRBJ2-1,-,TGTGCCATCCGCGGGTTTAACAATGAGCAGTTCTTC,CAIRGFNNEQFF
TRBV10-3,17,many,TRBJ2-4,-,TGTGCCATCAGTGACTACGGGGGACCTCTAGCCAAAAACATTCAGTACTTC,CAISDYGGPLAKNIQYF